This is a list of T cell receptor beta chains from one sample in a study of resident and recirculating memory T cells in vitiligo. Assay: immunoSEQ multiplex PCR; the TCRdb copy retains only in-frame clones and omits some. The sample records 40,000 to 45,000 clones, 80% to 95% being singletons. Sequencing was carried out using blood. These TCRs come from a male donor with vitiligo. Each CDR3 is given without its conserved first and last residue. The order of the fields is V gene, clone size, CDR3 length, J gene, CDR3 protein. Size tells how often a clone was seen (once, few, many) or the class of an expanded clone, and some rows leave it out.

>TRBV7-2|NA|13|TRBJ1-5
ASSLASGAGQPQH
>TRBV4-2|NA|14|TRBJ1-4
ASSQDRGGEGEKLF
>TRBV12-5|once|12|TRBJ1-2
ASGLGRGNYGYT
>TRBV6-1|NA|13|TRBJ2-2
ASSEGASNTGELF
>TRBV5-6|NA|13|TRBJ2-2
ASYRRGFSTGELF
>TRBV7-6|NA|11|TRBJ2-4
ASSLGEGTPQY
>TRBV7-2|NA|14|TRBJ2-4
ASSLETGLAKNIQY
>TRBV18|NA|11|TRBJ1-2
ASSRGQGEGYT
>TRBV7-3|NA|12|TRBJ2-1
ASSLGRGINEQF
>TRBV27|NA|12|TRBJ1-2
ASSLVGGMSGYT
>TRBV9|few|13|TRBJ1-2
ASSVGVTAFYGYT
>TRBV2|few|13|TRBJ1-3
ASSPGSRVRNTIY
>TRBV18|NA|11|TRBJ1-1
ASSPGGDTEAF
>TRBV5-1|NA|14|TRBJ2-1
ASSTTSGITYNEQF
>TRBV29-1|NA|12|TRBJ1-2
SVEGIGLNYGYT
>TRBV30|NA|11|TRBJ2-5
AWGQGDIETQY
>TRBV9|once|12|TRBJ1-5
ASSSQGSGQPQH
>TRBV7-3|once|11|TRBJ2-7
ASSQGQDYEQY
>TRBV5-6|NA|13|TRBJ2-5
ASSRRTDSKETQY
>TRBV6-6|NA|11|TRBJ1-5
ASSWQGNQPQH
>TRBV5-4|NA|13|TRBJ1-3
ASSLGGGPGNTIY
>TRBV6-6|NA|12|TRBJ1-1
ASRVTGRNTEAF
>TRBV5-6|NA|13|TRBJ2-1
ASSLPTNSYNEQF
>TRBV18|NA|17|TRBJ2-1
ASSPVPLGSALTYNEQF
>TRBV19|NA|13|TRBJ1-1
ASRGTQARGTEAF
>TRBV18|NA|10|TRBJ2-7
ASSPGSYEQY
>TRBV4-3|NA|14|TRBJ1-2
ASSRTSRGKDYGYT
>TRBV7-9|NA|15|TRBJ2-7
ASSLGAKASISYEQY
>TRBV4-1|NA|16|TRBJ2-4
ASSNRIRDSIYKNIQY
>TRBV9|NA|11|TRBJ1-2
ASSPKPHYGYT
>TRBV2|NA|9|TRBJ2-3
ASSDYDTQY
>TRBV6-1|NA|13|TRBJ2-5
ASSEQVGGQETQY
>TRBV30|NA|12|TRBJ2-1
ASTLWGRGGEQF
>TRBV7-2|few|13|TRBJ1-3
ASSLQVHSGNTIY
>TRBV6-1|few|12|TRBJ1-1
ASGGTGGFTEAF
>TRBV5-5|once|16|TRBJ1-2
ASSPDGTGAMGGYGYT
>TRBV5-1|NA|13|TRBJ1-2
ASSLSGLHLYGYT
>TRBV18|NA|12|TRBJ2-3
ASSPTSGTDTQY
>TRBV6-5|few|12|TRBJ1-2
ASSYSGRNYGYT
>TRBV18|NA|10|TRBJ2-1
ASSQNRDEQF
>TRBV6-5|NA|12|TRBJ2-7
ASMRGTGGREQY
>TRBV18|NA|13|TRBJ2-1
ASSRGLAAYNEQF
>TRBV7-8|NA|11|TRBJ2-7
ASSRGTDYEQY